This T cell receptor beta chain is from a study of T cell responses to AZD1222 COVID-19 vaccine. V was pared by 1 base and J by 8 bases, with 5 bases of the junction left unmatched. The CDR3 runs 14 residues. Looked up from germline, CDR1 is SGHTA and CDR2 is FQGNSA. Clones were read by immunoSEQ multiplex PCR, and TCRdb kept only the in-frame ones, dropping some. Here the sample spans about 85,000 clones, about nine tenths being singletons. The sample consisted of peripheral blood, taken on day 0 of AZD1222 vaccination. This clonotype was obtained from an adult in good health. The chain is built from TRBV7-2 and TRBJ2-1, with 7 bases lining up with TRBD2. As DNA, the CDR3 is TGTGCCAGCAGCTTAGTGGCGGGAGTAGATGAGCAGTTCTTC. Protein: CASSLVAGVDEQFF.